Listed below are T cell receptor beta chains from one sample, sequenced in a study of identifying expanded T cells in peripheral blood. The repertoire was sequenced with immunoSEQ multiplex PCR; TCRdb's copy has only in-frame clones and lacks some. This repertoire shows about 81,000 clones, less than 90% found once; its top ten account for around a fifth. The sample taken for sequencing was blood. These receptors originate from a person aged 18-70 years in good health. Each CDR3 is given without its conserved first and last residue. A clone size is listed for some rows: how often the clone was seen (once, few, many), or a class if it is expanded.

V gene	clone size	CDR3 protein
TRBV4-3	NA	ASSQDTGSVGNIQY
TRBV9	NA	ASSVGNLNTEAF
TRBV28	NA	ASSLGGNTIY
TRBV18	NA	ASSEESDTQY
TRBV6-4	NA	ASSDPRGQVGYT
TRBV7-8	NA	ASSLALYPYGYT
TRBV7-2	few	ASSPRPGGTTVTQY
TRBV27	NA	ASSLSVRGFNEQF
TRBV7-2	NA	ASSSRAGFSTDTQY
TRBV4-3	once	ASSQETFSYNEQF
TRBV4-3	NA	ASSQDETGRGGKLF
TRBV11-2	NA	ASSLVVSEKLF
TRBV7-8	NA	ASSPGGYEQY
TRBV7-2	NA	ASSLPPGLSYEQY
TRBV5-6	NA	ASSLTLGGRGDTQY
TRBV5-1	NA	ASSLEGFYEQY
TRBV4-1	NA	ASSRRTGELF
TRBV7-9	NA	ASSLGGTRPSLEQY
TRBV4-1	NA	ASSQVEGSGEQY
TRBV7-2	once	ASRVQGEGNTIY
TRBV18	NA	ASSRRGQGEDGYT
TRBV5-1	NA	ASSATSTDTQY
TRBV5-1	NA	ASRKKELAGGSHEQY
TRBV5-1	NA	ASSPGQGPEAF
TRBV4-3	few	ASSQDQGARETQY
TRBV30	NA	AWSTESSYGYT
TRBV7-6	NA	ASSEQGGNEKLF
TRBV4-3	NA	ASSQDATNWGVNEQF
TRBV5-7	NA	ASSPVGNTIY
TRBV29-1	NA	SVAPGSGSEETQY
TRBV27	NA	ASSLYTGVYEQY
TRBV19	NA	ATKRDRVSGTGELF
TRBV9	NA	ASSPRDGGGKLF
TRBV7-6	NA	ASSLGNPAVYEQY
TRBV20-1	once	TATKYGYT
TRBV9	NA	ASTPGMMNTEAF
TRBV7-6	NA	ASSLSISGRVGTDTQY
TRBV19	NA	ASNEGLKLF
TRBV4-3	once	ASSRNSGIDNEQF
TRBV7-3	NA	ASSLGVAGGGTDTQY
TRBV9	NA	ASSPDQTETGELF
TRBV11-2	NA	ASSYLQGSAYNEQF
TRBV4-2	NA	ASSQTSGGAYEQY
TRBV14	NA	ASSQVRQGSRLAGGPLYEQY
TRBV28	NA	ASNSRGAEETQY
TRBV7-2	NA	ASSLLALTSGGDTQY
TRBV7-2	NA	ASSLGTGAGNTGELF
TRBV9	NA	ASSVGRGGEQF
TRBV6-6	NA	ASSPRGESTDTQY
TRBV11-2	NA	ASSLAGDYT
TRBV6-1	NA	ASSTAIGGYNEQF
TRBV6-5	NA	ASRSGTGYTGELF
TRBV6-6	medium-sized	ASSSGQEHGNTIY
TRBV7-6	NA	ASSLALQGSTGELF
TRBV9	NA	ASSPLALETQY
TRBV19	NA	ATGTGWDTEAF
TRBV6-5	NA	ASSDTGGLTEAF
TRBV7-9	NA	ASSLEGLTGELF
TRBV2	few	ASNQRVEETQY
TRBV6-6	NA	ASRSDRGRTDTEAF